A selection of T cell receptor beta chains follows, all from one sample in a study of blood T cell repertoires in COVID-19. Using immunoSEQ multiplex PCR, the repertoire was profiled, and TCRdb retains in-frame clones only, with some absent. The table has 270,000 or so clones, more than 65% seen once. Sequenced material: peripheral blood. The receptors originated from a woman aged 18-35 years with acute or convalescent COVID-19. Each CDR3 is given with its conserved first and last residue. A D gene is named only where the DNA matches it firmly. Clone size is not always given. Where it is, it says once, few, many or a class for expanded clones.

V	D	size	J	CDR3	DNA
TRBV9	-	few	TRBJ2-7	CASSVSTENYEQYF	TGTGCCAGCAGCGTATCGACAGAGAACTACGAGCAGTACTTC
TRBV15	-	-	TRBJ1-4	CATSRNSGRGNEKLFF	TGTGCCACCAGCAGAAATTCAGGGAGGGGAAATGAAAAACTGTTTTTT
TRBV28	TRBD1	-	TRBJ2-2	CASSSGTGDVGPNTGELFF	TGTGCCAGCAGTTCCGGGACAGGGGACGTGGGTCCCAACACCGGGGAGCTGTTTTTT
TRBV10-2	TRBD1	-	TRBJ2-2	CASSEDNRGPTGELFF	TGCGCCAGCAGTGAAGATAACAGGGGGCCCACCGGGGAGCTGTTTTTT
TRBV7-2	-	-	TRBJ1-1	CASSLLARGVNTEAFF	TGTGCCAGCAGCTTACTAGCCCGAGGCGTAAACACTGAAGCTTTCTTT
TRBV11-2	TRBD2	once	TRBJ2-1	CASSSLAGEGNEQFF	TGTGCCAGCAGCTCGCTAGCGGGAGAAGGGAATGAGCAGTTCTTC
TRBV6-2/TRBV6-3	-	few	TRBJ1-1	CASSYRGGKNTEAFF	TGTGCCAGCAGTTACAGAGGGGGAAAGAACACTGAAGCTTTCTTT
TRBV5-4	TRBD1	-	TRBJ1-1	CASSFSVGQGNTEAFF	TGTGCCAGCAGCTTTTCTGTAGGACAGGGGAACACTGAAGCTTTCTTT
TRBV30	TRBD1	-	TRBJ1-6	CAWSADRTPGQGYSPLHF	TGTGCCTGGAGCGCTGACCGGACCCCGGGACAGGGATATTCACCCCTCCACTTT
TRBV27	-	-	TRBJ2-1	CASSLVTGNRWESLNEQFF	TGTGCCAGCAGTCTCGTAACAGGGAATAGGTGGGAGTCTTTGAATGAGCAGTTCTTC
TRBV7-8	-	-	TRBJ2-1	CASSLAGASDNEQFF	TGTGCCAGCAGCTTAGCGGGAGCCTCGGACAATGAGCAGTTCTTC
TRBV2	-	-	TRBJ2-7	CASRNGGSEQYF	TGTGCCAGCAGAAATGGAGGGTCCGAGCAGTACTTC
TRBV6-5	-	-	TRBJ2-7	CASSYPPREQYF	TGTGCCAGCAGTTACCCCCCTCGGGAGCAGTACTTC
TRBV3-1/TRBV3-2	-	-	TRBJ1-2	CASSTPGSSYGYTF	TGTGCCAGCAGCACACCGGGATCCTCCTATGGCTACACCTTC
TRBV7-2	-	-	TRBJ1-2	CASSLAVTGHGYTF	TGTGCCAGCAGCTTAGCGGTCACAGGGCATGGCTACACCTTC
TRBV10-3	-	-	TRBJ2-7	CAISEGANVEQYF	TGTGCCATCAGTGAGGGGGCCAACGTCGAGCAGTACTTC
TRBV5-6	-	once	TRBJ2-2	CASSLGAGYTGELFF	TGTGCCAGCAGCTTGGGTGCAGGCTACACCGGGGAGCTGTTTTTT
TRBV29-1	-	-	TRBJ1-1	CSVDPVNTEAFF	TGCAGCGTTGATCCGGTGAACACTGAAGCTTTCTTT
TRBV5-6	TRBD1	-	TRBJ1-4	CASSSMTGGEKLFF	TGTGCCAGCAGCTCTATGACAGGGGGGGAAAAACTGTTTTTT
TRBV29-1	TRBD1	few	TRBJ1-2	CSVPTPGQRGF	TGCAGCGTCCCAACGCCGGGACAGCGCGGCTTC
TRBV6-5	-	-	TRBJ1-1	CASSYGSNLVSFF	TGTGCCAGCAGTTACGGCTCCAACCTCGTAAGTTTCTTT
TRBV27	TRBD1	-	TRBJ2-7	CARAAGTGGPFTYEQYF	TGTGCCAGGGCCGCCGGGACAGGGGGCCCGTTTACCTACGAGCAGTACTTC
TRBV2	-	-	TRBJ2-3	CASSATVLRGWGSTDTQYF	TGTGCCAGCAGTGCAACCGTCCTGCGGGGTTGGGGTAGCACAGATACGCAGTATTTT
TRBV5-4	-	-	TRBJ2-3	CASSDDGTSTDTQYF	TGTGCCAGCAGCGACGACGGGACTAGCACAGATACGCAGTATTTT
TRBV5-4	-	few	TRBJ2-7	CASSKGDEQYF	TGTGCCAGCTCCAAAGGGGACGAGCAGTACTTC
TRBV19	-	-	TRBJ2-1	CASSLDWDNEQFF	TGTGCCAGTAGTCTGGACTGGGACAATGAGCAGTTCTTC
TRBV11-3	-	once	TRBJ1-1	CASSAGGAGEAFF	TGTGCCAGCAGCGCCGGAGGGGCTGGTGAAGCTTTCTTT
TRBV12-3/TRBV12-4	TRBD1	-	TRBJ1-2	CASTQTGPLPYTF	TGTGCCAGCACACAGACAGGGCCCCTTCCCTACACCTTC
TRBV2	-	-	TRBJ1-2	CASSLTGKYGYTF	TGTGCCAGCAGTCTTACAGGGAAATATGGCTACACCTTC
TRBV7-2	-	-	TRBJ2-1	CASSLTGYNEQFF	TGTGCCAGCAGCTTAACGGGCTACAATGAGCAGTTCTTC
TRBV7-9	-	-	TRBJ2-2	CASSPGLWNTGELFF	TGTGCCAGCAGTCCGGGACTTTGGAACACCGGGGAGCTGTTTTTT
TRBV12-3/TRBV12-4	TRBD1	-	TRBJ1-1	CASSPGQGSPAFF	TGTGCCAGCAGCCCGGGACAGGGGAGTCCGGCTTTCTTT
TRBV7-9	-	-	TRBJ1-2	CASSPPVGDRGDGYTF	TGTGCCAGCAGCCCACCGGTCGGGGACCGCGGGGATGGCTACACCTTC
TRBV5-1	-	-	TRBJ1-3	CASSRGAGASSGNTIYF	TGCGCCAGCAGCCGAGGGGCAGGGGCTAGCTCTGGAAACACCATATATTTT
TRBV6-4	TRBD1	-	TRBJ1-2	CASSDSRGRLVF	TGTGCCAGCAGTGACTCCAGGGGGCGCTTGGTATTC
TRBV2	TRBD1	-	TRBJ1-6	CASRDRAGNSPLHF	TGTGCCAGCAGGGACAGGGCTGGGAATTCACCCCTCCACTTT
TRBV9	TRBD1	-	TRBJ1-2	CASSLGQGSMAPSFRGYTF	TGTGCCAGCAGCCTGGGACAGGGCTCGATGGCACCCTCTTTCCGTGGCTACACCTTC
TRBV7-9	TRBD2	-	TRBJ2-3	CASSAGTSAATDTQYF	TGTGCCAGCAGCGCAGGGACTAGCGCTGCCACAGATACGCAGTATTTT
TRBV5-1	TRBD2	-	TRBJ2-5	CASSLAPAGAEETQYF	TGCGCCAGCAGCTTGGCCCCAGCGGGGGCTGAAGAGACCCAGTACTTC
TRBV27	-	-	TRBJ2-2	CASSRPGLNTGELFF	TGTGCCAGCAGTCGCCCAGGGTTAAACACCGGGGAGCTGTTTTTT
TRBV14	TRBD1	-	TRBJ1-5	CARDRGSQPQHF	TGTGCCAGGGACAGGGGTAGTCAGCCCCAGCATTTT
TRBV5-6	-	-	TRBJ2-7	CASSGDTVGYEQYF	TGTGCCAGCAGCGGGGACACCGTAGGCTACGAGCAGTACTTC
TRBV27	-	-	TRBJ1-5	CASSLAGDPSNQPQHF	TGTGCCAGCAGTTTAGCGGGGGACCCTAGCAATCAGCCCCAGCATTTT
TRBV4-3	TRBD1	-	TRBJ1-1	CASSQTGATEAFF	TGCGCCAGCAGCCAAACAGGGGCCACTGAAGCTTTCTTT
TRBV28	-	-	TRBJ1-5	CASSFIQYQPQHF	TGTGCCAGCAGTTTTATTCAGTATCAGCCCCAGCATTTT
TRBV6-5	-	few	TRBJ1-6	CASSYRAGTYNSPLHF	TGTGCCAGCAGTTATAGAGCGGGAACCTATAATTCACCCCTCCACTTT
TRBV7-2	-	-	TRBJ1-3	CATSSGVSGNTIYF	TGTGCCACCTCCTCAGGGGTCTCTGGAAACACCATATATTTT
TRBV19	-	-	TRBJ1-1	CASRWEAGIMNTEAFF	TGTGCCAGTAGATGGGAGGCAGGCATCATGAACACTGAAGCTTTCTTT
TRBV5-4	-	-	TRBJ2-1	CASSLGVGFGRDNEQFF	TGTGCCAGCAGCTTAGGAGTGGGTTTTGGTAGAGACAATGAGCAGTTCTTC
TRBV4-2	TRBD2	-	TRBJ2-1	CASSQDPFSSGAYNEQFF	TGTGCCAGCAGCCAAGATCCCTTTTCTAGCGGAGCCTACAATGAGCAGTTCTTC
TRBV28	-	-	TRBJ2-7	CASSPPPPQGYEQYF	TGTGCCAGCAGTCCGCCACCTCCCCAGGGCTACGAGCAGTACTTC
TRBV20-1	-	-	TRBJ2-3	CSASPNTDTQYF	TGCAGTGCTAGTCCCAACACAGATACGCAGTATTTT
TRBV3-1/TRBV3-2	-	few	TRBJ2-7	CASGASYEQYF	TGTGCCAGCGGGGCCTCCTACGAGCAGTACTTC
TRBV6-4	TRBD2	-	TRBJ2-7	CASSDSKAVAGGLIYEQYF	TGTGCCAGCAGTGACTCGAAGGCGGTCGCGGGAGGTTTAATCTACGAGCAGTACTTC
TRBV7-8	-	-	TRBJ1-1	CASSLQGIGAFF	TGTGCCAGCAGCTTACAGGGTATTGGAGCTTTCTTT
TRBV7-9	TRBD2	-	TRBJ2-2	CANERDRNTGELFF	TGTGCCAACGAGCGGGACCGGAACACCGGGGAGCTGTTTTTT
TRBV19	-	-	TRBJ2-3	CASSARTGVGTSEYF	TGTGCCAGTAGTGCAAGGACAGGGGTCGGGACTAGCGAGTATTTT
TRBV27	-	-	TRBJ1-6	CASSLSGIGRSNSPLHF	TGTGCCAGCAGTTTATCTGGGATAGGGAGAAGTAATTCACCCCTCCACTTT